This TCR beta chain was identified in a study of T cell changes during pregnancy in multiple sclerosis. Method: immunoSEQ multiplex PCR; TCRdb's copy keeps in-frame clones and lacks some. The sample has about 55,000 clones; 93% are singletons. CDR1 is SQVTM and CDR2 is ANQGSEA in the germline V gene. CDR3 size: 13 residues. V lost 4 bases and J 7 bases, leaving 16 bases between the germline ends. The sequence derives from a female donor with multiple sclerosis, enrolled in a pregnancy study. The input for sequencing was CD8+ T cells from peripheral blood mononuclear cells, taken in the second trimester of pregnancy. The chain combines TRBV29-1 with TRBJ1-2, with a weak D call TRBD1 (6 bases). The CDR3 coding sequence is TGCAGCGTTGTTGGGACACTTAATCTTGGCTACACCTTC. Protein product: CSVVGTLNLGYTF.